Each of the 10 T cell receptor beta chains below was sequenced from the same sample in a study of blood T cells in healthy people across ages. Sample-barcoded 5' priming and a J-beta primer mix drove a second PCR of about 7 to 12 cycles. TCRdb re-analysed the 5' RACE reads in MiXCR, keeping a single row per CDR3 protein. The repertoire holds 1,800,000 or so distinct CDR3 sequences, with 39% as singletons. The specimen was blood. The receptors were sampled from a human donor in good health.

To note about this clonotype: The junction departs from the called germline gene at one end, perhaps through a read error. The rearrangement joins TRBV20-1 to TRBJ2-5, with D possibly being TRBD1 or TRBD2 (7 bases each). The CDR3 covers 15 residues. The germline V gene encodes CDR1 DFQATT and CDR2 SNEGSKA (reference sequence). The CDR3 loop is CSPSTQGGWQGTQYF. The CDR3, as DNA: TGCAGCCCATCCACCCAGGGGGGGTGGCAAGGGACCCAGTACTTC.

The chain uses TRBV7-9 and TRBJ1-4; the D gene is possibly TRBD1 (6 bases). V gave up 10 bases and J gave up 4 bases, with 13 bases separating them. Germline CDR1 is SEHNR and CDR2 is FQNEAQ (reference sequence). This CDR3 spans 13 amino acids. The CDR3 DNA is TGTGCCACCGACAGGCCTAATAATGAAAAACTGTTTTTT. Translated, it gives CATDRPNNEKLFF.

The chain uses TRBV6-2 or TRBV6-3 and TRBJ2-4; D is possibly TRBD1 (6 bases). The J call may be in error: the DNA end matches TRBJ2-7 better. Germline-derived CDR1 and CDR2 are MNHEY and SVGEGT. This CDR3 region has 12 residues. The CDR3 region is CASMRGTYEQYF. For the CDR3, the DNA is TGTGCCAGCATGAGGGGGACCTACGAGCAGTACTTC.

This chain links TRBV5-5 with TRBJ2-4; 7 nucleotides agree with TRBD1. Matching the DNA end better, TRBJ2-7 makes the J call doubtful. CDR3 length: 15 amino acids. Per the germline V gene, CDR1 is SGHKS and CDR2 is YYEKEE (reference sequence). The CDR3 DNA is TGTGCCAGCAGCTTATTGACAGGGATTACCTACGAGCAGTACTTC. It translates to CASSLLTGITYEQYF.

The chain carries TRBV3-1 and TRBJ1-1; TRBD1 matches at 9 bases. V shed 5 bases, J shed 7 bases, and the junction held 5 bases outside the gene matches. The CDR3 consists of 13 residues. Per germline, CDR1 LGHDT and CDR2 YNNKEL (reference sequence). CDR3 protein: CASSKQGAGEAFF. As DNA, the CDR3 is TGTGCCAGCAGCAAACAGGGGGCAGGTGAAGCTTTCTTT. The full variable domain, with the rest looked up from reference TRBV3-1 and TRBJ1-1, is DTAVSQTPKYLVTQMGNDKSIKCEQNLGHDTMYWYKQDSKKFLKIMFSYNNKELIINETVPNRFSPKSPDKAHLNLHINSLELGDSAVYFCASSKQGAGEAFFGQGTRLTVV.

This clonotype was seen a single time. This rearrangement joins TRBV4-3 to TRBJ1-6; D perhaps matches TRBD1 (6 bases). The V end was cut by 0 bases, the J end by 7 bases, with 16 bases between. Germline-derived CDR1 and CDR2 are LGHNA and YSLEER. This CDR3 has 17 amino acids. CDR3 nucleotides: TGCGCCAGCAGCCAAGAATGGGTGGGGGCAGGGAATTCACCCCTCCACTTT. This codes for CASSQEWVGAGNSPLHF.

The chain carries TRBV20-1 and TRBJ1-1; D unclear. CDR1 and CDR2 from the germline V gene are DFQATT and SNEGSKA (reference sequence). This CDR3 is built from 13 residues. V was shortened by 6 bases and J by 3 bases, with 14 bases between the two germline ends. CDR3 loop: CSAGMEADTEAFF. The CDR3 coding sequence is TGCAGTGCAGGGATGGAAGCGGACACTGAAGCTTTCTTT.

V gene TRBV12-2 combines with J gene TRBJ1-1; the D call TRBD1 from the table was never checked on the DNA. TRBV12-2 represents a pseudogene. The CDR3 is 12 residues long. The CDR3 coding sequence is TGTGCAAGAAACAGGGAGAAGACTGAAGCTTTCTTT. It translates to CARNREKTEAFF.

This chain connects TRBV20-1 to TRBJ2-1, with D unresolved. The CDR3 sequence is 12 residues long. Germline CDR1 and CDR2: DFQATT and SNEGSKA (reference sequence). The CDR3 protein is CRAGVGYNEQFF. CDR3 DNA: TGCAGGGCTGGCGTCGGGTACAATGAGCAGTTCTTC.

J is TRBJ2-3 and V is TRBV13, with TRBD2 matching over 11 bases. The CDR3 runs to 16 residues. With 3 bases clipped from V and 6 bases from J, the junction kept 8 bases outside the gene matches. Germline V gene lookup returns CDR1 PRHDT and CDR2 FYEKMQ (reference sequence). As DNA, the CDR3 is TGTGCCAGCAGCTTCAGCACTAGCGGGGGTAGGGATACGCAGTATTTT. Protein sequence: CASSFSTSGGRDTQYF.